The next 20 T cell receptor beta chains were all read from a single sample in a study of cytomegalovirus exposure and HLA in healthy donors. PCR amplification relied on 60 Vbeta primers (plus 13 Jbeta primers). The assay was immunoSEQ multiplex PCR, and TCRdb's table has in-frame clones only and misses some. The table has some 60,000 clones, 70% to 90% seen once; the top ten hold over 5%. The sequenced sample consisted of PBMCs. These receptors originate from a male donor in good health and CMV-seronegative.

The chain is built from TRBV10-3 and TRBJ2-7, with D unresolved. CDR1 and CDR2 (germline): ENHRY, SYGVKD. CDR3 length equals 13 residues. V was clipped by 0 bases and J by 1 base, with 4 bases between them. DNA of the CDR3: TGTGCCATCAGTGAGTCACGGTCCTACGAGCAGTACTTC. Translation gives CAISESRSYEQYF.

This clone was observed a single time. The V call is TRBV4-3, the J call TRBJ1-2; D uncertain. Germline lookup yields CDR1 LGHNA and CDR2 YSLEER. The V end was cut by 0 bases, the J end by 5 bases, with 10 bases between. This CDR3 contains 14 residues. CDR3 loop: CASSQDSRLYGYTF. In DNA, the CDR3 is TGCGCCAGCAGCCAAGATTCGCGCCTATATGGCTACACCTTC.

The chain couples TRBV6-5 to TRBJ2-7, with a weak D call TRBD1 (5 bases). The CDR3 extends over 14 amino acids. Germline loops: CDR1 MNHEY, CDR2 SVGAGI. Deletions cut 6 bases from V and 5 bases from J, with 17 bases between. In DNA, the CDR3 is TGTGCCAGCAGGGGGCGGCCCAGAGGAGACGAGCAGTACTTC. Its protein is CASRGRPRGDEQYF.

This rearrangement joins TRBV30 to TRBJ1-3; possible D gene TRBD1, 6 bases. The CDR3 covers 14 residues. Per germline, CDR1 GTSNPN and CDR2 SVGIG (reference sequence). Trimming shortened V by 4 bases and J by 7 bases, and 17 bases separated the two germline ends. CDR3 region: CAWTPRGGSNTIYF. CDR3 DNA: TGTGCCTGGACTCCGAGAGGGGGTTCGAACACCATATATTTT. Filled out from reference TRBV30 and TRBJ1-3, the complete variable domain reads SQTIHQWPATLVQPVGSPLSLECTVEGTSNPNLYWYRQAAGRGLQLLFYSVGIGQISSEVPQNLSASRPQDRQFILSSKKLLLSDSGFYLCAWTPRGGSNTIYFGEGSWLTVV.

The J gene is TRBJ1-1, the V gene TRBV5-1; 7 bases match TRBD1. The CDR3 contains 15 residues. Germline-derived CDR1 and CDR2 are SGHRS and YFSETQ. With V trimmed by 0 bases and J by 1 base, 3 bases remained unmatched. The CDR3, as DNA: TGCGCCAGCAGCTTGGTATACAGGGGGAACACTGAAGCTTTCTTT. Its translation is CASSLVYRGNTEAFF.

V usage is TRBV6-5 and J usage is TRBJ2-7; D possibly corresponds to TRBD1 (6 bases). The CDR3 is 13 amino acids. Germline-derived CDR1 and CDR2 are MNHEY and SVGAGI. Trimming stripped 10 bases from V and 5 bases from J, with 18 bases between. CDR3 loop: CATRKRGYNEQYF. CDR3 sequence (DNA): TGTGCCACCCGAAAGAGGGGGTACAACGAGCAGTACTTC.

The chain recombines TRBV30 with TRBJ2-5; 9 positions agree with TRBD2. V dropped 3 bases and J dropped 8; count of bases not matched to a gene: 13. In germline, CDR1 is GTSNPN, CDR2 SVGIG (reference sequence). This CDR3 has 15 amino acids. The CDR3 DNA follows: TGTGCCTGGAGCCCCGCCGGGGGACTAGCTGGTACCCAGTACTTC. Its translation is CAWSPAGGLAGTQYF.

In regard to this clone: One end of the junction is discordant with germline, which a read error may explain. This specimen includes other DNA sequences encoding the same CDR3. This chain joins TRBV7-9 and TRBJ1-1; 9 bases fit TRBD1. The germline gives CDR1 SEHNR, CDR2 FQNEAQ (reference sequence). This CDR3 is built from 16 residues. CDR3 nucleotide sequence: TGTGCCAGCAGCGACTACAGGGGGCGTCGGCTCGCTGAAGCCTTCTTT. This sequence encodes CASSDYRGRRLAEAFF.

As regards this clone: The sample carries other DNA sequences with the same CDR3. The V call is TRBV27, the J call TRBJ1-1; D call uncertain. V shed 2 bases and J shed 1 base, with 5 bases lying between them. The CDR3 sequence is 13 residues long. Germline CDR1 is MNHEY and CDR2 is SMNVEV (reference sequence). CDR3 protein: CASSLGRNTEAFF. DNA for the CDR3: TGTGCCAGCAGTTTAGGTAGGAACACTGAAGCTTTCTTT.

V is TRBV7-2 and J is TRBJ2-2, with no clear D. CDR3 length: 14 residues. Germline V gene sequence: CDR1 SGHTA, CDR2 FQGNSA. The V and J ends lost 4 bases and 1 base respectively, with 7 bases between them. CDR3 residues: CASSSNRNTGELFF. The CDR3 DNA reads TGTGCCAGCAGCTCTAACAGGAACACCGGGGAGCTGTTTTTT.

V gene TRBV10-3 combines with J gene TRBJ1-6; a possible D gene is TRBD1 (6 bases). This CDR3 contains 13 residues. V was trimmed by 6 bases and J by 8 bases, leaving 11 bases between them. Germline V gives CDR1 ENHRY, CDR2 SYGVKD. The CDR3 region has the DNA TGTGCCATCAGGCTAGGGGGTGATTCACCCCTCCACTTT. It specifies CAIRLGGDSPLHF.

This chain joins TRBV27 and TRBJ1-3; 10 nucleotides line up with TRBD1. The CDR3 runs 16 residues. The V segment lost 7 bases and the J segment 0 bases; nucleotides outside the gene matches: 6. Germline assignment: CDR1 MNHEY and CDR2 SMNVEV (reference sequence). The CDR3, as DNA: TGTGCCAGCAAAGGGACAGGGGTCTTCTCTGGAAACACCATATATTTT. It translates to CASKGTGVFSGNTIYF.

This clone was observed a handful of times. The rearrangement joins TRBV2 to TRBJ2-2; 7 bases fit TRBD1. V shed 6 bases and J 5 bases; nucleotides not matched to a gene: 12. CDR1 and CDR2 (germline): SNHLY, FYNNEI. The CDR3 runs to 16 residues. The DNA of the CDR3 is TGTGCCAGCAGCTATGGACAGGTTCTCGGGACCGGGGAGCTGTTTTTT. Translating gives CASSYGQVLGTGELFF.

The genes are TRBV19 and TRBJ2-1, with 7 bases lining up with TRBD1. V lost 6 bases, J lost 0 bases, and 5 bases stayed unmatched. Germline assignment: CDR1 LNHDA and CDR2 SQIVND (reference sequence). The CDR3 consists of 15 residues. This chain's CDR3 is CASRTQGSSYNEQFF. The DNA for the CDR3 is TGTGCCAGTAGAACACAGGGGAGCTCCTACAATGAGCAGTTCTTC. The whole variable domain, filled in from reference TRBV19 and TRBJ2-1, reads DGGITQSPKYLFRKEGQNVTLSCEQNLNHDAMYWYRQDPGQGLRLIYYSQIVNDFQKGDIAEGYSVSREKKESFPLTVTSAQKNPTAFYLCASRTQGSSYNEQFFGPGTRLTVL.

The chain employs TRBV2 and TRBJ1-5; D may be TRBD1 (5 bases). Germline values: CDR1 SNHLY, CDR2 FYNNEI. CDR3 size: 15 residues. V was cut by 4 bases and J by 0 bases, with 10 bases left in between. The CDR3: CASSVPGGSNQPQHF. CDR3 nucleotides: TGTGCCAGCAGTGTTCCGGGGGGTAGCAATCAGCCCCAGCATTTT.

DNA of the CDR3: TGTGCCAGCAGCTTGAGTGCGGGGGAGCCAGATACGCAGTATTTT. Protein: CASSLSAGEPDTQYF. The V call is TRBV5-4, the J call TRBJ2-3, with TRBD2 matching 7 bases. CDR3 size: 15 residues. V lost 1 base and J lost 4; bases outside the gene matches: 6. In germline, CDR1 is SGHNT, CDR2 YYREEE (reference sequence).

V usage is TRBV5-4 and J usage is TRBJ1-3; D is uncertain. Germline CDR1 reads SGHNT; CDR2 reads YYREEE (reference sequence). The germline V and J ends were trimmed by 4 bases and 4 bases, with 18 bases remaining between them. The CDR3 has 16 amino acids. CDR3 in amino acids: CASSQFTAGNGNTIYF. The DNA of the CDR3 is TGTGCCAGCAGCCAATTTACAGCGGGGAACGGAAACACCATATATTTT.

By sample share, this clone is medium-sized. V gene TRBV6-4 combines with J gene TRBJ2-7; 10 bases match TRBD2. The CDR3 length is 15 residues. Germline V gives CDR1 MRHNA, CDR2 SNTAGT. V shed 5 bases, J shed 0 bases, and the junction held 4 bases outside the gene matches. The CDR3 protein is CASSPASGGSYEQYF. CDR3 in DNA: TGTGCCAGCAGTCCGGCTAGCGGGGGCTCCTACGAGCAGTACTTC.

The chain carries TRBV7-9 and TRBJ1-2; 8 nucleotides match TRBD1. Germline V gene sequence: CDR1 SEHNR, CDR2 FQNEAQ (reference sequence). The V and J ends lost 2 bases and 2 bases, in that order; junction bases with no gene match: 13. This CDR3 comprises 18 residues. CDR3 loop: CASSLKSNPGGSNYGYTF. For the CDR3, the DNA is TGTGCCAGCAGCTTAAAATCTAATCCAGGGGGCTCGAACTATGGCTACACCTTC.

The chain joins TRBV7-9 to TRBJ2-1; TRBD2 matches at 9 bases. This CDR3 spans 16 amino acids. V shed 4 bases and J 3 bases; nucleotides not matched to a gene: 7. CDR1 is SEHNR and CDR2 is FQNEAQ in the germline V gene (reference sequence). CDR3 bases: TGTGCCAGCAGCTCGCTAGCGGGGAACCGCTACAATGAGCAGTTCTTC. Protein product: CASSSLAGNRYNEQFF.